The rows below give T cell receptor beta chains drawn from one sample of a study of tumor-infiltrating lymphocytes in primary liver carcinoma. Each CDR3 protein is one row after TCRdb ran MiXCR on the multiplex PCR reads. The sample lists approximately 320,000 distinct CDR3 sequences, about 50% occurring once. Sequencing was carried out using peripheral blood. These receptors were taken from a young woman with primary liver carcinoma and hepatitis B virus infection. CDR3s include the opening cysteine and the closing phenylalanine or tryptophan. Fields, in order: D gene, J gene, V gene, clone size, CDR3 protein, CDR3 DNA. A D gene is named only where the DNA matches it firmly. A row's size may be missing; if present it is once, few, many or a size class.

d_gene: TRBD2
j_gene: TRBJ2-1
v_gene: TRBV5-1
abundance: NA
CDR3aa: CSSSTGTSGYNEQFF
CDR3nt: TGCTCCAGCAGCACCGGGACTAGCGGTTACAATGAACAGTTCTTC

d_gene: NA
j_gene: TRBJ1-1
v_gene: TRBV6-2/TRBV6-3
abundance: NA
CDR3aa: CASSPRTPSNTEAFF
CDR3nt: TGTGCCAGCAGCCCAAGGACACCTTCGAACACTGAAGCTTTCTTT

d_gene: TRBD2
j_gene: TRBJ2-5
v_gene: TRBV12-3/TRBV12-4
abundance: many
CDR3aa: CASSSSGGRETQYF
CDR3nt: TGTGCCAGCAGTTCTAGCGGAGGGAGGGAGACCCAGTACTTC

d_gene: NA
j_gene: TRBJ2-1
v_gene: TRBV11-2
abundance: few
CDR3aa: CASSIGVARLYNEQFF
CDR3nt: TGTGCCAGCAGCATAGGGGTCGCCCGGCTTTACAATGAGCAATTCTTC

d_gene: NA
j_gene: TRBJ2-7
v_gene: TRBV12-3/TRBV12-4
abundance: NA
CDR3aa: CASSLDRPFYEQYF
CDR3nt: TGTGCCAGCAGTTTAGATCGTCCCTTCTACGAGCAGTACTTC

d_gene: TRBD1
j_gene: TRBJ2-5
v_gene: TRBV5-1
abundance: NA
CDR3aa: CASSLGTGLEETQYF
CDR3nt: TGCGCCAGCAGCCTAGGGACAGGTTTGGAAGAGACCCAGTACTTC

d_gene: NA
j_gene: TRBJ1-5
v_gene: TRBV11-2
abundance: many
CDR3aa: CASSLGDYSNQPQHF
CDR3nt: TGTGCCAGCAGCTTAGGGGATTACAGCAATCAGCCCCAGCATTTT

d_gene: TRBD2
j_gene: TRBJ2-7
v_gene: TRBV13
abundance: NA
CDR3aa: CASSLNGRVNEQYF
CDR3nt: TGTGCCAGCAGCTTAAACGGGAGGGTAAACGAGCAGTACTTC

d_gene: NA
j_gene: TRBJ1-5
v_gene: TRBV6-1
abundance: many
CDR3aa: CASSRQVLGSNQPQHF
CDR3nt: TGTGCCAGCTCGCGTCAGGTATTAGGGAGCAATCAGCCCCAGCATTTT

d_gene: NA
j_gene: TRBJ2-6
v_gene: TRBV5-5
abundance: NA
CDR3aa: CASSSPGGNGANVLTF
CDR3nt: TGTGCCAGCAGCTCCCCCGGGGGTAATGGGGCCAACGTCCTGACTTTC

d_gene: NA
j_gene: TRBJ1-1
v_gene: TRBV5-1
abundance: few
CDR3aa: CASSRGRDTEAFF
CDR3nt: TGCGCCAGCTCTAGGGGAAGGGACACTGAAGCTTTCTTT

d_gene: TRBD1
j_gene: TRBJ2-7
v_gene: TRBV6-2/TRBV6-3
abundance: few
CDR3aa: CATQDRVNEQYF
CDR3nt: TGTGCCACCCAAGACAGGGTAAACGAGCAGTACTTC

d_gene: TRBD2
j_gene: TRBJ2-1
v_gene: TRBV19
abundance: NA
CDR3aa: CASSTSGSFYNEQFF
CDR3nt: TGTGCCAGTAGTACAAGCGGGAGTTTCTACAATGAGCAATTCTTC